This T cell receptor (beta chain) was found in a study of cytomegalovirus exposure and HLA in healthy donors. Study results and limitations: Cytomegalovirus-associated status was assigned to approximately 160 TCR beta chains. The study found most TCR sequences rare, yet found some public TCRs in many donors. In a later analysis, TCR association rates varied by HLA locus: DRB1 most, HLA-C fewest. Available immune exposure information was restricted to CMV serostatus only.

13 Jbeta primers and 60 Vbeta primers were used for the PCR. The repertoire was sequenced with immunoSEQ multiplex PCR; TCRdb's copy has only in-frame clones and lacks some. The sample records approximately 160,000 clones, roughly 82% being singletons. Of note for this clone: Its antigen is unidentified.

There are 14 residues in the CDR3. The sequence came from a woman in her 30s in good health and CMV-seronegative. The chain employs TRBV21-1 and TRBJ1-5. TRBV21-1 is labeled a pseudogene. The sequencing sample was made of PBMCs. In DNA form, the CDR3 reads TGTGCCAGCAGCAAAGTGGAGGACGATCAGCCCCAGCATTTT. Its translation is CASSKVEDDQPQHF.